This T cell receptor beta chain was documented in a study of blood T cells in healthy people across ages. Study-wide points: No conclusive comparison of naive versus antigen-experienced cells was possible with unsorted PBMCs.

Using a J-beta primer mix together with a sample-barcoded 5' primer, a second PCR was run for about 6 to 12 cycles. TCRdb reprocessed the 5' RACE reads with MiXCR, giving one entry per CDR3 protein. Among roughly 2 million distinct CDR3 sequences listed, around half were seen once. Germline V CDR1 and CDR2: DFQATT, SNEGSKA (reference sequence). CDR3 length equals 17 residues. V shed 4 bases, J shed 7 bases, and the junction held 15 bases outside the gene matches. This clonotype turned up a few times. Its cognate antigen is unknown. The chain uses TRBV20-1 and TRBJ2-3, with 12 bases matching TRBD2. The receptor was isolated from a middle-aged woman in good health. The sample taken for sequencing was blood. The CDR3 sequence is CSATATGTSGLVNTQYF. The CDR3 DNA reads as TGCAGTGCTACCGCTACCGGGACTAGCGGGTTAGTAAATACGCAGTATTTT.